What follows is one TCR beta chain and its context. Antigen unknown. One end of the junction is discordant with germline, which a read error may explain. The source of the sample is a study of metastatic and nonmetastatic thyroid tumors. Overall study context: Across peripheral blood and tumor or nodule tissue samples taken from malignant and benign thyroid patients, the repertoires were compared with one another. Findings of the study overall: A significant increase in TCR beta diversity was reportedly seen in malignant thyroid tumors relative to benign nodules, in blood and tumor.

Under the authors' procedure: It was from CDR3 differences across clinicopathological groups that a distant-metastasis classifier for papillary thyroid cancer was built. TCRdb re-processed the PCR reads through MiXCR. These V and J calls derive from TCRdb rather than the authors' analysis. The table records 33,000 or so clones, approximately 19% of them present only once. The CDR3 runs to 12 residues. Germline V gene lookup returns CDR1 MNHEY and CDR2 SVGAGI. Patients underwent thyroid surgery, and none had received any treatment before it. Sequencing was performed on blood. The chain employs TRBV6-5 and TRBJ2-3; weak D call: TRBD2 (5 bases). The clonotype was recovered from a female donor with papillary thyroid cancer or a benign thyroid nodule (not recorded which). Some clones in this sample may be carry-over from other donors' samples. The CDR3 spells CASSYSRDTQSF. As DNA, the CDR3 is TGTGCCAGCAGTTACTCGAGGGATACGCAGTCATTT.